This TCR beta chain was captured in a study of blood T cells in healthy people across ages. Study-wide results and caveats: Naive CD4+ cells and diversity were both higher in long-lived donors than in aged donors.

This clonotype was seen a handful of times. The antigen is unknown. J lost 2 bases, V lost 5 bases, and 5 bases had no gene match. The CDR3 runs 13 residues. Germline V gene sequence: CDR1 SQVTM, CDR2 ANQGSEA. Each donor had about 10 milliliters of peripheral blood drawn. Per-sample PBMC isolation yielded at least 6.5 million cells. Next came a second PCR, run for about 7 to 12 cycles, which used a sample-barcoded 5' primer along with a J-beta primer mix. TCRdb used MiXCR to reprocess the 5' RACE reads, holding one entry per CDR3 protein. This sample has around 700,000 distinct CDR3 sequences, with around 25% found just once. These data are also associated with another study on T cells of mothers and their children.

Sample: blood. J is TRBJ1-2 and V is TRBV29-1; 7 bases fit TRBD1. The receptor's source is a boy younger than 18 in good health. In nucleotides, the CDR3 is TGCAGCGTTCGACAGGGAGGAAACTATGGCTACACCTTC. Residues: CSVRQGGNYGYTF.